What follows are 26 T cell receptor beta chains derived from one specimen sequenced in a study of metastatic and nonmetastatic thyroid tumors. No treatment of any kind had been given to any patient before thyroid surgery. TCRdb re-called clones from the PCR reads using MiXCR. The sample yields under 20,000 clones, 25% to 35% seen once. Specimen: tumor tissue. The receptors stem from a female donor with papillary thyroid cancer or a benign thyroid nodule (not recorded which). Some clones in this sample may be carry-over from other donors' samples.

This clone was recorded many times. V and J are TRBV18 and TRBJ1-1, with no clear D. V was cut by 8 bases and J by 4 bases, with 8 bases left in between. Germline assignment: CDR1 KGHSH and CDR2 LQKENI. The CDR3 runs 11 residues. The CDR3: CASQQGTEAFF. The CDR3 bases are TGTGCCAGCCAACAAGGCACTGAAGCTTTCTTT.

Many counts were recorded for this clone. The rearrangement uses TRBV2 and TRBJ2-4; D possibly corresponds to TRBD1 (5 bases). This CDR3 comprises 15 residues. Germline V gene data show CDR1 as SNHLY and CDR2 as FYNNEI. Trimming shortened V by 3 bases and J by 0 bases, and 9 bases separated the two germline ends. The CDR3 is CASSDRAIAKNIQYF. CDR3 coding DNA: TGTGCCAGCAGTGACAGGGCAATAGCCAAAAACATTCAGTACTTC.

This chain connects TRBV4-1 to TRBJ2-7; TRBD2 matches at 7 bases. This CDR3 is built from 14 residues. V was pared by 0 bases and J by 4 bases, with 3 bases of the junction left unmatched. CDR1 MGHRA and CDR2 YSYEKL come from the germline V gene. This CDR3 reads CASSQEVGGYEQYF. DNA for the CDR3: TGCGCCAGCAGCCAAGAAGTCGGGGGGTACGAGCAGTACTTC.

This clone was seen ten or more times. The CDR3 sequence is CSASPRRVQETQYF. The CDR3 DNA is TGCAGTGCTAGCCCTAGGCGGGTCCAAGAGACCCAGTACTTC. The gene calls are TRBV20-1 and TRBJ2-5, with a possible D match to TRBD2 (5 bases). Per the germline V gene, CDR1 is DFQATT and CDR2 is SNEGSKA (reference sequence). With 3 bases removed from V and 1 base from J, the gap between germline ends came to 12 bases. There are 14 residues in the CDR3.

This clone counts as medium-sized. J is TRBJ1-5 and V is TRBV10-3, with 7 bases fitting TRBD1. V was clipped by 0 bases and J by 0 bases; unmatched bases: 14. In germline, CDR1 is ENHRY, CDR2 SYGVKD. The CDR3 sequence is 20 residues long. CDR3 region: CAISESNRGQTVYSNQPQHF. The CDR3 coding sequence is TGTGCCATCAGTGAGTCAAACAGGGGACAGACTGTTTATAGCAATCAGCCCCAGCATTTT.

This clone was counted at least ten times. The V call is TRBV6-1, the J call TRBJ2-7; 7 bases are shared with TRBD2. The CDR3 has 14 residues. Germline V lookup: CDR1 MNHNS, CDR2 SASEGT. V lost 7 bases, J lost 2 bases, and 8 bases stayed unmatched. The CDR3, as DNA: TGTGCCAGCAAACGGGAGGCGGCAGCCTACGAGCAGTACTTC. Translation gives CASKREAAAYEQYF.

V and J are TRBV11-2 and TRBJ2-2, with 15 bases fitting TRBD2. Germline V gives CDR1 SGHAT, CDR2 FQNNGV. Trimming cost V 5 bases and J 8 bases; bases outside gene matches: 12. CDR3 length: 18 amino acids. CDR3 sequence reads: CASSPGLAGGLERGELFF. CDR3 coding DNA: TGTGCCAGCAGCCCGGGACTAGCGGGAGGCCTCGAGAGGGGGGAGCTGTTTTTT. The full variable domain, in which reference TRBV11-2 and TRBJ2-2 provide the parts outside the CDR3, is EAGVAQSPRYKIIEKRQSVAFWCNPISGHATLYWYQQILGQGPKLLIQFQNNGVVDDSQLPKDRFSAERLKGVDSTLKIQPAKLEDSAVYLCASSPGLAGGLERGELFFGEGSRLTVL.

The chain couples TRBV3-1 to TRBJ2-7; D remains unclear. V lost 2 bases, J lost 0 bases, and 2 bases lay in between. CDR3 length: 12 amino acids. From germline, CDR1 is LGHDT and CDR2 YNNKEL (reference sequence). This CDR3 reads CASSQYSYEQYF. The CDR3 DNA sequence: TGTGCCAGCAGCCAATACTCCTACGAGCAGTACTTC.

By sample fraction, this clone is medium-sized. The chain is built from TRBV28 and TRBJ1-6, with a tentative D call TRBD1 (5 bases). This CDR3 has 18 residues. In germline, CDR1 is MDHEN, CDR2 SYDVKM. V was pared by 2 bases and J by 7 bases, with 21 bases between. DNA for the CDR3: TGTGCCAGCAGTTTAATGGCCCAGGGACCTAGGCTAAATTCACCCCTCCACTTT. Translating it yields CASSLMAQGPRLNSPLHF.

V is TRBV18 and J is TRBJ2-2, with TRBD2 matching 9 bases. Unmatched junction bases numbered 14, after V lost 2 bases and J lost 4 bases. CDR1 is KGHSH and CDR2 is LQKENI in the germline V gene. The length of the CDR3 is 19 residues. The CDR3 DNA is TGTGCCAGCTCACCATTCAGCGGGAGGATTCGACGTATCACCGGGGAGCTGTTTTTT. Translated: CASSPFSGRIRRITGELFF.

The count of this clone is one. The gene calls are TRBV11-2 and TRBJ2-7; a weak D match, TRBD1 (6 bases). The ends were cut back, 5 bases at V and 2 bases at J, with 22 bases in the middle. Per the germline V gene, CDR1 is SGHAT and CDR2 is FQNNGV. This CDR3 has 17 amino acids. CDR3 sequence reads: CASSRYRLGQGTYEQYF. In nucleotides, the CDR3 is TGTGCCAGCAGCCGATATCGTCTGGGGCAGGGGACCTACGAGCAGTACTTC.

J is TRBJ2-5 and V is TRBV6-5, with 7 bases aligning to TRBD2. In germline, CDR1 is MNHEY, CDR2 SVGAGI. The CDR3 is 14 residues long. V was pared by 2 bases and J by 1 base, with 1 base of the junction left unmatched. CDR3 sequence: CASSYAGAQETQYF. The CDR3 DNA reads as TGTGCCAGCAGTTACGCGGGAGCCCAAGAGACCCAGTACTTC.

In its sample, this clone is medium-sized (0.01 to 0.1%). This chain uses TRBV20-1 with TRBJ1-3; D ambiguous. The germline gives CDR1 DFQATT, CDR2 SNEGSKA (reference sequence). The CDR3 sequence is 12 residues long. With 0 bases removed from V and 2 bases from J, the gap between germline ends came to 2 bases. The CDR3 sequence is CSAREAGNTIYF. The CDR3 DNA sequence: TGCAGTGCTAGAGAAGCTGGAAACACCATATATTTT.

The genes are TRBV15 and TRBJ2-3; D not resolved. Germline CDR1 LNHNV, CDR2 YYDKDF (reference sequence). Between the trimmed V and J ends, which lost 0 bases and 5 bases, there was a span of 18 bases. This CDR3 has 17 amino acids. The CDR3 spells CATSRDLVSNHGDTQYF. The DNA for the CDR3 is TGTGCCACCAGCAGAGATCTGGTCTCCAACCATGGAGATACGCAGTATTTT. The full variable domain, its missing parts supplied by reference TRBV15 and TRBJ2-3, is DAMVIQNPRYQVTQFGKPVTLSCSQTLNHNVMYWYQQKSSQAPKLLFHYYDKDFNNEADTPDNFQSRRPNTSFCFLDIRSPGLGDTAMYLCATSRDLVSNHGDTQYFGPGTRLTVL.

This clone is labeled large. This rearrangement joins TRBV19 to TRBJ2-3; the match to TRBD2 covers 9 bases. Germline loops: CDR1 LNHDA, CDR2 SQIVND (reference sequence). The trim removed 8 bases at V and 6 bases at J, leaving 9 bases unmatched. This CDR3 region has 14 residues. CDR3: CASGVAGVGDTQYF. The CDR3 DNA sequence: TGTGCCAGTGGCGTAGCGGGAGTGGGGGATACGCAGTATTTT.

This chain uses TRBV5-1 with TRBJ2-5; no definite D call. The CDR3 covers 14 residues. Germline CDR1 is SGHRS and CDR2 is YFSETQ. The V end lost 0 bases, the J end lost 5 bases, and 11 bases lay between the germline ends. The CDR3, as DNA: TGCGCCAGCAGCTTGGCCCCTCTTGGGGAGACCCAGTACTTC. Encoded protein: CASSLAPLGETQYF.

This clone turned up a few times. The chain couples TRBV6-1 to TRBJ2-5; D remains ambiguous. Trimming removed 4 bases at V and 4 bases at J, with 7 bases between. This CDR3 has 12 residues. Germline V gene sequence: CDR1 MNHNS, CDR2 SASEGT. The CDR3 sequence is CASSGVGETQYF. Written as DNA, the CDR3 is TGTGCCAGCAGTGGGGTAGGAGAGACCCAGTACTTC.

This clone was seen repeatedly, ten times or more. The genes are TRBV7-1 and TRBJ2-7, with no clear D. TRBV7-1 is an open reading frame, and its role is uncertain. This CDR3 has 21 residues. The V and J ends lost 2 bases and 5 bases respectively, with 34 bases between them. CDR3 nucleotide sequence: TGTGCCAGCAGCTCAACACTCTCTTCCATTTTCTGGGCGAGCATCGCTAACGAGCAGTACTTC. Amino acids: CASSSTLSSIFWASIANEQYF.

This clone has just a few counts. The chain joins TRBV20-1 to TRBJ2-7; no definite D call. V lost 4 bases and J 5 bases, leaving 18 bases between the germline ends. Germline V CDR1 and CDR2: DFQATT, SNEGSKA (reference sequence). CDR3 length equals 14 residues. Written as DNA, the CDR3 is TGCAGTGCTACAGATCCCTTCCCCTCTAACGAGCAGTACTTC. Protein product: CSATDPFPSNEQYF.

There are a few counts of this clone. The rearrangement uses TRBV12-3 or TRBV12-4 and TRBJ1-5, with a tentative D call TRBD1 (5 bases). CDR3 size: 15 residues. V lost 6 bases and J 7 bases, leaving 19 bases between the germline ends. CDR3 sequence reads: CASSLQSRRDQPQHF. As DNA, the CDR3 is TGTGCCAGCAGCCTCCAATCAAGACGGGACCAGCCCCAGCATTTT.

The rearrangement joins TRBV28 to TRBJ2-7; D gene unclear. CDR1 and CDR2 from the germline V gene are MDHEN and SYDVKM. The length of the CDR3 is 13 residues. V was cut by 6 bases and J by 6 bases, with 15 bases left in between. As DNA, the CDR3 is TGTGCCAGCAGCTCAGGAAACACTCCCGAGCAGTACTTC. Its protein is CASSSGNTPEQYF. The full variable domain, with the rest looked up from reference TRBV28 and TRBJ2-7, is DVKVTQSSRYLVKRTGEKVFLECVQDMDHENMFWYRQDPGLGLRLIYFSYDVKMKEKGDIPEGYSVSREKKERFSLILESASTNQTSMYLCASSSGNTPEQYFGPGTRLTVT.

The V and J genes are TRBV6-2 or TRBV6-3 and TRBJ1-2, with D possibly being TRBD1 (5 bases). V gave up 6 bases and J gave up 3 bases, with 8 bases separating them. The CDR3 contains 12 residues. Germline V CDR1 and CDR2: MNHEY, SVGEGT. The CDR3 region has the DNA TGTGCCAGCAGCCTGGGGGACTATGGCTACACCTTC. Its translation: CASSLGDYGYTF.

Here the CDR3 DNA reads TGTGCCAGCAGTTACTCGAGACTAAGAGCGGCCTTGAAGCAGTTCTTC. It is translated as CASSYSRLRAALKQFF. V gene TRBV6-5 combines with J gene TRBJ2-1; perhaps TRBD2 as D (5 bases). The CDR3 consists of 16 residues. Germline-derived CDR1 and CDR2 are MNHEY and SVGAGI. V lost 0 bases to trimming and J lost 11 bases, with 20 bases between them.

This clone was seen a handful of times. This chain links TRBV2 with TRBJ2-3; 12 nucleotides agree with TRBD1. Trimming at V came to 7 bases and at J to 6 bases, leaving 11 bases not matched to a gene. The CDR3 has 16 amino acids. The germline gives CDR1 SNHLY, CDR2 FYNNEI. This CDR3 is CASTHAGQGAGDTQYF. The CDR3 DNA reads TGTGCCAGCACCCACGCGGGACAGGGGGCGGGTGATACGCAGTATTTT.

This rearrangement joins TRBV12-3 or TRBV12-4 to TRBJ1-1, with 11 bases identical to TRBD1. The CDR3 is 15 amino acids. The ends lost 6 bases at V and 3 bases at J; junction bases unmatched: 6. The CDR3 DNA sequence: TGTGCCAGCAGCAGGGACAGGGGGTTTGACACTGAAGCTTTCTTT. Translated: CASSRDRGFDTEAFF.

This clone appeared a single time. This chain connects TRBV6-5 to TRBJ2-3, with TRBD2 identical over 10 bases. CDR3 length: 16 amino acids. Losses at the gene ends were 0 bases for V and 9 bases for J; bases not matched to a gene: 9. Germline V CDR1 and CDR2: MNHEY, SVGAGI. The CDR3 is CASSYSPSGSQPTQYF. CDR3 DNA: TGTGCCAGCAGTTACTCCCCTAGCGGGAGTCAACCAACGCAGTATTTT.